Presented here are 28 T cell receptor beta chains from one specimen sequenced in a study of PD-1 blockade in classical Hodgkin lymphoma. Every patient experienced relapse after autologous stem cell transplantation, and brentuximab vedotin exposure varied. Clones were sequenced by immunoSEQ multiplex PCR, and TCRdb holds only the in-frame ones, with some missing. Of around 26,000 clones in the sample, 60% to 85% were seen once. The source was peripheral blood mononuclear cells (PBMCs), collected before the second cycle of nivolumab. The receptor set was obtained from a human donor with classical Hodgkin lymphoma.

The rearrangement uses TRBV19 and TRBJ1-2; TRBD1 is a possible D gene (6 bases). V dropped 9 bases and J dropped 8 bases, with 16 bases sitting between them. The CDR3 has 12 amino acids. CDR1 and CDR2 (germline): LNHDA, SQIVND (reference sequence). CDR3: CARRTAGLGYTF. The CDR3 DNA sequence: TGTGCCAGGAGGACAGCTGGACTCGGCTACACCTTC.

This CDR3 is CASSRRLAGEPYEQYF. Written as DNA, the CDR3 is TGTGCCAGCAGTCGCCGACTAGCGGGAGAACCCTACGAGCAGTACTTC. The chain links TRBV2 to TRBJ2-7, with TRBD2 matching 12 bases. V trimming: 5 bases; J trimming: 2 bases; junction bases outside the gene matches: 7. Germline lookup yields CDR1 SNHLY and CDR2 FYNNEI. The CDR3 runs 16 residues.

This sequence joins TRBV7-9 and TRBJ2-1; 7 bases are shared with TRBD2. The CDR3 totals 15 residues. Germline V gene sequence: CDR1 SEHNR, CDR2 FQNEAQ (reference sequence). The trim removed 6 bases at V and 3 bases at J, leaving 8 bases unmatched. DNA of the CDR3: TGTGCCAGCAGTCCCTCGGGACTACTCTACAATGAGCAGTTCTTC. Translated: CASSPSGLLYNEQFF. The full variable domain, completed using reference TRBV7-9 and TRBJ2-1, is DTGVSQNPRHKITKRGQNVTFRCDPISEHNRLYWYRQTLGQGPEFLTYFQNEAQLEKSRLLSDRFSAERPKGSFSTLEIQRTEQGDSAMYLCASSPSGLLYNEQFFGPGTRLTVL.

This clone was seen only once. As DNA, the CDR3 is TGCGCCAGCAGGGCCGGGACAGGGGGCTACGAGCAGTACTTC. It translates to CASRAGTGGYEQYF. The chain couples TRBV5-1 to TRBJ2-7, with 11 positions matching TRBD1. V shed 5 bases, J shed 3 bases, and the junction held 4 bases outside the gene matches. The CDR3 contains 14 residues. Looked up from germline, CDR1 is SGHRS and CDR2 is YFSETQ.

The V call is TRBV4-1, the J call TRBJ1-2; D is possibly TRBD1 (5 bases). From germline, CDR1 is MGHRA and CDR2 YSYEKL. V lost 1 base, J lost 8 bases, and 14 bases lay in between. The length of the CDR3 is 14 residues. Written as DNA, the CDR3 is TGCGCCAGCAGCCAAGGGTTGGGGGTCGGGGGCTACACCTTC. Amino acids: CASSQGLGVGGYTF.

The CDR3 DNA reads TGCGCCAGCAGCCGCGGGACAGGGGCTGGAGATACGCAGTATTTT. Protein: CASSRGTGAGDTQYF. This chain joins TRBV5-1 and TRBJ2-3, with 10 nucleotides matching TRBD1. Germline trimming cut 4 bases from V and 5 bases from J; bases unmatched to any gene: 7. The CDR3 loop spans 15 amino acids. The germline V gene has CDR1 SGHRS and CDR2 YFSETQ.

Worth noting for this clone: At one end, the junction sequence differs from germline, possibly due to a read error. This chain connects TRBV9 to TRBJ2-1; D ambiguous. Germline V gene data show CDR1 as SGDLS and CDR2 as YYNGEE. The CDR3 has 14 amino acids. CDR3 region: CASSVGAENNGQFF. The CDR3 nucleotides read TGTGCCAGCAGCGTAGGGGCTGAGAACAATGGGCAGTTCTTC.

J is TRBJ2-3 and V is TRBV7-6; 14 positions agree with TRBD2. The trim removed 6 bases at V and 5 bases at J, leaving 7 bases unmatched. The germline gives CDR1 SGHVS, CDR2 FNYEAQ. The CDR3 contains 16 residues. CDR3 residues: CASSSTSGRAGDTQYF. The DNA for the CDR3 is TGTGCCAGCAGTTCGACTAGCGGGAGGGCGGGAGATACGCAGTATTTT.

The rearrangement joins TRBV28 to TRBJ1-2, with 7 nucleotides matching TRBD1. This CDR3 is built from 13 residues. Germline V gene data show CDR1 as MDHEN and CDR2 as SYDVKM. The V and J ends lost 4 bases and 8 bases, in that order; junction bases with no gene match: 7. The CDR3 nucleotides are TGTGCCAGCAGTTCGACAGGGCCAAGGGGCTACACCTTC. Its protein is CASSSTGPRGYTF.

The chain carries TRBV18 and TRBJ2-2; weak D call: TRBD2 (7 bases). This CDR3 spans 15 amino acids. Trimming cost V 11 bases and J 1 base, with 17 bases left between them. Germline loops: CDR1 KGHSH, CDR2 LQKENI. This CDR3 reads CAARRGGGNTGELFF. The CDR3 DNA is TGTGCCGCTAGACGGGGAGGGGGGAACACCGGGGAGCTGTTTTTT. Combining the CDR3 with reference TRBV18 and TRBJ2-2 gives the whole variable domain NAGVMQNPRHLVRRRGQEARLRCSPMKGHSHVYWYRQLPEEGLKFMVYLQKENIIDESGMPKERFSAEFPKEGPSILRIQQVVRGDSAAYFCAARRGGGNTGELFFGEGSRLTVL.

V gene TRBV10-1 combines with J gene TRBJ2-1; D may be TRBD2 (7 bases). The germline V and J ends were trimmed by 9 bases and 4 bases, with 16 bases remaining between them. The CDR3 runs 14 residues. The germline V gene has CDR1 WNHNN and CDR2 SYGVQD (reference sequence). CDR3 in amino acids: CASSRGAPYNEQFF. The CDR3 DNA reads as TGCGCCAGTAGCCGGGGGGCCCCGTACAATGAGCAGTTCTTC.

This rearrangement joins TRBV6-6 to TRBJ1-4, with TRBD1 matching 7 bases. The CDR3 has 16 amino acids. Per germline, CDR1 MNHNY and CDR2 SVGAGI (reference sequence). The V segment lost 5 bases and the J segment 7 bases; nucleotides outside the gene matches: 13. The CDR3 region is CASSNRQGSLGEKLFF. CDR3 DNA: TGTGCCAGCAGTAACCGACAGGGTTCGCTCGGTGAAAAACTGTTTTTT.

This chain joins TRBV18 and TRBJ1-1; D is ambiguous. Between the trimmed V and J ends, which lost 2 bases and 1 base, there was a span of 17 bases. Germline V CDR1 and CDR2: KGHSH, LQKENI. The CDR3 spans 17 residues. The CDR3 sequence: CASSPLTLVGGNTEAFF. The CDR3, as DNA: TGTGCCAGCTCACCATTGACCCTAGTGGGTGGGAACACTGAAGCTTTCTTT.

The sample holds a few counts of this clone. This chain connects TRBV7-9 to TRBJ2-2, with D hard to call. CDR1 SEHNR and CDR2 FQNEAQ come from the germline V gene (reference sequence). This CDR3 region has 11 residues. Trimming stripped 10 bases from V and 0 bases from J, with 3 bases between. Written as DNA, the CDR3 is TGTGCCAAGACGAACACCGGGGAGCTGTTTTTT. This sequence encodes CAKTNTGELFF.

This clone appeared once. This chain connects TRBV18 to TRBJ2-6; D is perhaps TRBD1 or TRBD2 (5 bases each). The germline V gene encodes CDR1 KGHSH and CDR2 LQKENI. V lost 4 bases and J lost 4, with 20 bases in between. The CDR3 covers 18 residues. In nucleotides, the CDR3 is TGTGCCAGCTCACACGCCGGGACGACTCATACGGGGGCCAACGTCCTGACTTTC. This codes for CASSHAGTTHTGANVLTF. Full variable domain (remainder filled in from reference TRBV18 and TRBJ2-6): NAGVMQNPRHLVRRRGQEARLRCSPMKGHSHVYWYRQLPEEGLKFMVYLQKENIIDESGMPKERFSAEFPKEGPSILRIQQVVRGDSAAYFCASSHAGTTHTGANVLTFGAGSRLTVL.

The rearrangement uses TRBV28 and TRBJ1-2; 10 positions agree with TRBD1. Looked up from germline, CDR1 is MDHEN and CDR2 is SYDVKM. There are 16 residues in the CDR3. V lost 5 bases to trimming and J lost 7 bases; unmatched junction nucleotides: 13. CDR3 region: CASSDLPGQGLGGYTF. The DNA of the CDR3 is TGTGCCAGCAGTGATCTACCGGGACAGGGGCTCGGTGGCTACACCTTC.

The CDR3, as DNA: TGTGCCAGCAGTCCCTCGGGGAGAGGCTACACCTTC. This gives the protein CASSPSGRGYTF. This chain links TRBV28 with TRBJ1-2; D gene unclear. Germline CDR1 and CDR2: MDHEN and SYDVKM. The CDR3 spans 12 residues. V lost 5 bases to trimming and J lost 8 bases, with 12 bases between them.

This chain connects TRBV30 to TRBJ1-1, with TRBD1 matching over 10 bases. This CDR3 has 12 amino acids. Germline CDR1 reads GTSNPN; CDR2 reads SVGIG (reference sequence). J was trimmed by 6 bases and V by 8 bases; bases with no gene match: 6. The CDR3: CAGLTGGPEAFF. CDR3 DNA: TGTGCCGGGCTGACAGGGGGCCCTGAAGCTTTCTTT.

The chain uses TRBV4-1 and TRBJ2-3; D is ambiguous. The CDR3 runs to 13 residues. Trimming pared 3 bases from V and 3 bases from J, leaving 7 bases between. Per germline, CDR1 MGHRA and CDR2 YSYEKL. This CDR3 reads CASSHRRTDTQYF. The CDR3 DNA reads as TGCGCCAGCAGCCACCGCAGGACAGATACGCAGTATTTT.

V gene TRBV27 combines with J gene TRBJ2-7; 7 nucleotides agree with TRBD2. Germline CDR1 MNHEY, CDR2 SMNVEV (reference sequence). This CDR3 spans 12 amino acids. The junction had 4 bases not matched to a gene; V was cut back by 5 bases and J by 6 bases. In DNA form, the CDR3 reads TGTGCCAGCAGTACAACGGGGGGCGAGCAGTACTTC. Protein sequence: CASSTTGGEQYF.

There are a few counts of this clone. The gene calls are TRBV19 and TRBJ2-2; the D call may be TRBD1 or TRBD2 (6 bases each). Trimming took off 5 bases at V and 4 bases at J, with 17 bases between the two ends. Germline V gene sequence: CDR1 LNHDA, CDR2 SQIVND (reference sequence). This CDR3 has 16 amino acids. The CDR3 sequence: CASSARGQGTTGELFF. The DNA of the CDR3 is TGTGCCAGTAGTGCACGGGGGCAGGGGACCACCGGGGAGCTGTTTTTT.

V and J are TRBV6-5 and TRBJ2-2, with D unresolved. From germline, CDR1 is MNHEY and CDR2 SVGAGI. V was cut by 5 bases and J by 6 bases, with 7 bases left in between. CDR3 length equals 12 residues. CDR3 coding DNA: TGTGCCAGCAGTCCCCAGCCCGGGGAGCTGTTTTTT. Its protein product is CASSPQPGELFF.

The chain combines TRBV6-5 with TRBJ2-7, with 7 nucleotides matching TRBD1. This CDR3 spans 15 amino acids. The germline V gene has CDR1 MNHEY and CDR2 SVGAGI. The V segment lost 0 bases and the J segment 3 bases; nucleotides outside the gene matches: 5. The CDR3 protein is CASSYSFGQDYEQYF. Written as DNA, the CDR3 is TGTGCCAGCAGTTACTCCTTCGGACAGGACTACGAGCAGTACTTC.

The chain couples TRBV7-9 to TRBJ2-3; D tentatively reads TRBD1 or TRBD2 (5 bases each). From germline, CDR1 is SEHNR and CDR2 FQNEAQ (reference sequence). V dropped 0 bases and J dropped 2 bases, with 9 bases sitting between them. The CDR3 is 15 amino acids. CDR3 amino acids: CASSLAQGTTDTQYF. DNA for the CDR3: TGTGCCAGCAGCTTAGCGCAAGGGACCACAGATACGCAGTATTTT. The full variable domain, rest sourced from reference TRBV7-9 and TRBJ2-3, is DTGVSQNPRHKITKRGQNVTFRCDPISEHNRLYWYRQTLGQGPEFLTYFQNEAQLEKSRLLSDRFSAERPKGSFSTLEIQRTEQGDSAMYLCASSLAQGTTDTQYFGPGTRLTVL.

The chain combines TRBV19 with TRBJ1-5; no firm D call. The CDR3 extends over 17 amino acids. Trimming took 5 bases from V and 0 from J, leaving 17 bases between them. Germline assignment: CDR1 LNHDA and CDR2 SQIVND (reference sequence). The DNA for the CDR3 is TGTGCCAGTAGTCGCCTCCCCGCTCTCCCTAGCAATCAGCCCCAGCATTTT. Protein sequence: CASSRLPALPSNQPQHF.

This clone was counted only a few times. The genes are TRBV4-1 and TRBJ1-2; the D gene is possibly TRBD1 (5 bases). V lost 4 bases, J lost 7 bases, and 13 bases lay in between. CDR3 size: 13 residues. The germline CDR1 and CDR2 sequences are MGHRA and YSYEKL. This chain's CDR3 is CASSRGVTRGYTF. DNA for the CDR3: TGCGCCAGCAGCCGAGGGGTTACCCGTGGCTACACCTTC.

The chain combines TRBV9 with TRBJ2-5, with D maybe TRBD2 (5 bases). CDR1 is SGDLS, CDR2 YYNGEE, per germline. This CDR3 is 15 amino acids long. The germline V and J ends were trimmed by 3 bases and 3 bases, with 15 bases remaining between them. CDR3 loop: CASSANRGSEETQYF. The CDR3 DNA is TGTGCCAGCAGCGCGAACCGGGGTTCGGAAGAGACCCAGTACTTC.

The chain has TRBV7-2 and TRBJ2-2; 8 nucleotides agree with TRBD2. The CDR3 extends over 15 amino acids. Germline V gene lookup returns CDR1 SGHTA and CDR2 FQGNSA. Trimming took 5 bases from V and 3 from J; bases not matched to a gene: 5. The CDR3 loop is CASSPRGGDTGELFF. The CDR3 region has the DNA TGTGCCAGCAGCCCCCGGGGGGGCGACACCGGGGAGCTGTTTTTT.